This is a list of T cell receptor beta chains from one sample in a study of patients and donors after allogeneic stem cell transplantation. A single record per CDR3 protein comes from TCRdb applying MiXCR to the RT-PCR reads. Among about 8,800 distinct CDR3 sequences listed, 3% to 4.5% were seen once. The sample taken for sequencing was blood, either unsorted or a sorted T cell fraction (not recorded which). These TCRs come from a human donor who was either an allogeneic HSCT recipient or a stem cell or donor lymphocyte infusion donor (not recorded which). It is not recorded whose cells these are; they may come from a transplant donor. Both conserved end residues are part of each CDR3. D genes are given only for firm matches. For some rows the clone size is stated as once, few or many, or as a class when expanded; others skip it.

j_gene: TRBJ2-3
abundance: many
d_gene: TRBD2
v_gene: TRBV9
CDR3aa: CASATSGVPDTQYF
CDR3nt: TGTGCCAGCGCGACTAGCGGGGTTCCAGATACGCAGTATTTT

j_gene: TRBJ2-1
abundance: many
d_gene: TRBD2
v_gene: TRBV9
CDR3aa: CASSARLAGRNEQFF
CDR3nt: TGTGCCAGCAGCGCACGACTAGCGGGACGCAATGAGCAGTTCTTC

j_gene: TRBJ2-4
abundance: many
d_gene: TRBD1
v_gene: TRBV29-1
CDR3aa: CSVEDSTGGIGIQYF
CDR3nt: TGCAGCGTTGAAGATAGTACAGGGGGCATTGGCATTCAGTACTTC

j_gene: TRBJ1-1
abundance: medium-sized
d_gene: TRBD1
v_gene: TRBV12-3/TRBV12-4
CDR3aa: CASTLGQGLTEAFF
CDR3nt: TGTGCCAGCACCCTAGGACAGGGGCTCACTGAAGCTTTCTTT

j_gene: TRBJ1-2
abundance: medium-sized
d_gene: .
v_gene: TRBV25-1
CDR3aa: CASRPTGTRNYGYTF
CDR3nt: TGTGCCAGCAGACCTACCGGGACACGTAACTATGGCTACACCTTC

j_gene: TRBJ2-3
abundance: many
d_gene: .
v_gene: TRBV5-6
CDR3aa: CASSLDSLVGTQYF
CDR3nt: TGTGCCAGCAGCTTGGACAGTCTGGTCGGTACGCAGTATTTT

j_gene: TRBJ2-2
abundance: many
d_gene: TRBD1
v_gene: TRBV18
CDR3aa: CASSPRADRGAGELFF
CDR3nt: TGTGCCAGCTCACCACGTGCGGACAGGGGGGCCGGGGAGCTGTTTTTT

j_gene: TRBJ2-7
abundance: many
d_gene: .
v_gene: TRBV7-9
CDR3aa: CASSLGWGAEQYF
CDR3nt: TGTGCCAGCAGCTTGGGGTGGGGCGCCGAGCAGTACTTC

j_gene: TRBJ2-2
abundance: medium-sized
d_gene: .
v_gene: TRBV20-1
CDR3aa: CSARASLNTGELFF
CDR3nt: TGCAGTGCTAGAGCTAGCCTAAACACCGGGGAGCTGTTTTTT

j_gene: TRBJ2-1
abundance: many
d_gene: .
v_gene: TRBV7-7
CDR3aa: CASSTSGSYNEQFF
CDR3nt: TGTGCCAGCAGCACCAGTGGGAGCTACAATGAGCAGTTCTTC

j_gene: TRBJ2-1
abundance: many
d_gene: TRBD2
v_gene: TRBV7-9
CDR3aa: CASSYLAGLYNEQFF
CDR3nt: TGTGCCAGCAGCTACCTAGCGGGACTTTACAATGAGCAGTTCTTC

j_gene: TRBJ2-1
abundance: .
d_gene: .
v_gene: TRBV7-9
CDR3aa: CASSYSTTYEQFF
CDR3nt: TGTGCCAGCAGCTATAGCACCACGTATGAGCAGTTCTTC

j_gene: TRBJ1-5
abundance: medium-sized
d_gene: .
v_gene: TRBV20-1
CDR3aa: CSASVAGATYSNQPQHF
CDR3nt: TGCAGTGCTAGTGTCGCAGGGGCCACGTATAGCAATCAGCCCCAGCATTTT

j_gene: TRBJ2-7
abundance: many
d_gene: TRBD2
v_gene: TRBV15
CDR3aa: CATSRGQTRTSGTYEQYF
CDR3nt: TGTGCCACCAGCAGGGGACAGACTAGGACTAGCGGGACCTACGAGCAGTACTTC

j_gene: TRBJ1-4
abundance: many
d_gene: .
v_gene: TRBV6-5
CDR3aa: CASRYGGPNEKLFF
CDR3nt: TGTGCCAGCAGGTACGGGGGACCTAATGAAAAACTGTTTTTT

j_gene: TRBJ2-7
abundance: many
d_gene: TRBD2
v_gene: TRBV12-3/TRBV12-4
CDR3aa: CASSFISGRARYEQYF
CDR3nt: TGTGCCAGCAGCTTCATTAGCGGGAGGGCCCGATACGAGCAGTACTTC

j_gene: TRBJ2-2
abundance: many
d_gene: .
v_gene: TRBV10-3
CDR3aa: CAISDFQGTGELFF
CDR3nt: TGTGCCATCAGTGATTTCCAGGGAACCGGGGAGCTGTTTTTT

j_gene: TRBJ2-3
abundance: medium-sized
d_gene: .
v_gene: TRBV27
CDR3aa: CASSLSSPDTQYF
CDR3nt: TGTGCCAGCAGTTTATCCAGTCCAGATACGCAGTATTTT

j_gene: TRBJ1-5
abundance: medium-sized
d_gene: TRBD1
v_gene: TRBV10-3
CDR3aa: CAISESPGGQPQHF
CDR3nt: TGTGCCATCAGTGAGTCGCCAGGGGGGCAGCCCCAGCATTTT

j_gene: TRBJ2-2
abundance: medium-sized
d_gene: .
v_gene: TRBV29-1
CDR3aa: CSVVPSVTGELFF
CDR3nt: TGCAGCGTTGTTCCAAGCGTAACCGGGGAGCTGTTTTTT

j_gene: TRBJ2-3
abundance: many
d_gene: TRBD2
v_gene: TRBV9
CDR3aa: CASSADRGGLSDTQYF
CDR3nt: TGTGCCAGCAGCGCCGACCGGGGGGGACTTTCAGATACGCAGTATTTT

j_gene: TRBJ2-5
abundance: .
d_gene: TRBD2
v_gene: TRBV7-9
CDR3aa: CATTRGSGRLQETQYF
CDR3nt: TGTGCCACCACACGAGGGAGCGGGAGGCTCCAAGAGACCCAGTACTTC

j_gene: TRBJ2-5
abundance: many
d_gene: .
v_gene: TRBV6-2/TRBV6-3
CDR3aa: CASRPRGDGGQETQYF
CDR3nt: TGTGCCAGCCGTCCTCGGGGTGACGGCGGACAAGAGACCCAGTACTTC

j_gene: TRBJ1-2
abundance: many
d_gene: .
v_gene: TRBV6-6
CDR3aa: CASSYRSTEYGYTF
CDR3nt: TGTGCCAGCAGTTACCGCTCGACAGAATATGGCTACACCTTC

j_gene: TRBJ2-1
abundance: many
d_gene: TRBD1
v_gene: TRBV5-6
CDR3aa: CASSLGFQDRGDEQFF
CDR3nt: TGTGCCAGCAGCTTGGGTTTTCAGGACAGGGGCGATGAGCAGTTCTTC

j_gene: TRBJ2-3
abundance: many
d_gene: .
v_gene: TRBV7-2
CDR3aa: CASSIGLGNTQYF
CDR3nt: TGTGCCAGCAGCATTGGCTTAGGGAATACGCAGTATTTT

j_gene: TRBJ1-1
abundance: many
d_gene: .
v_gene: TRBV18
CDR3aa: CASSPMGLHMNTEAFF
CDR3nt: TGTGCCAGCTCACCGATGGGACTGCACATGAACACTGAAGCTTTCTTT

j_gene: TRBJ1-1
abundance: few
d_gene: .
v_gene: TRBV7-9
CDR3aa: CASTRNQQMNTEAFF
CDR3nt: TGTGCCAGCACCAGGAACCAACAGATGAACACTGAAGCTTTCTTT

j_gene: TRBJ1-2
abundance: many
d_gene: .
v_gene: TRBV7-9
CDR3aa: CASNRVYGYTF
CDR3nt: TGTGCCAGCAACAGGGTCTATGGCTACACCTTC

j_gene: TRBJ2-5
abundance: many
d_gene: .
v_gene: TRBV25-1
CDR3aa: CASSEFGLETQYF
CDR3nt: TGTGCCAGCAGTGAATTCGGCCTAGAGACCCAGTACTTC

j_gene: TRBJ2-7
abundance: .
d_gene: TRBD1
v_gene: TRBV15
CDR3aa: CATSRATGTGLYEQYF
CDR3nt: TGTGCCACCAGCAGAGCTACCGGGACAGGGCTATACGAGCAGTACTTC

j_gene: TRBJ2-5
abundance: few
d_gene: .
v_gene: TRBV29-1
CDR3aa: CIPKSQPVINETQYF
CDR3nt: TGCATCCCTAAGTCCCAACCTGTCATCAACGAGACCCAGTACTTC

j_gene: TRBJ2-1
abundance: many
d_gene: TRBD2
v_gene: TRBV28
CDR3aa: CASSIPGLAYEQFF
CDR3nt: TGTGCCAGCAGTATACCGGGACTAGCCTATGAGCAGTTCTTC

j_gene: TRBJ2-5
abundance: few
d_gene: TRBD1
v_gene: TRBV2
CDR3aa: CASSRDRGRETQYF
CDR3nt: TGTGCCAGCAGTAGGGACAGGGGGCGGGAGACCCAGTACTTC

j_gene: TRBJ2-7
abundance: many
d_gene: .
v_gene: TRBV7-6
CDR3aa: CASSLGEAGYEQYF
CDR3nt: TGTGCCAGCAGCCTGGGCGAAGCGGGCTACGAGCAGTACTTC

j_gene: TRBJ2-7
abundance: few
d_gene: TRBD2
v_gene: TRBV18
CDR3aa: CASSYREVSSYEQYF
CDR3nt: TGTGCCAGCTCTTATCGGGAGGTTAGCTCCTACGAGCAGTACTTC

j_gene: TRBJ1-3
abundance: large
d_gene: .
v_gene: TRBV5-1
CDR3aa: CASSLDARPGDTIYF
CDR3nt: TGCGCCAGCAGCTTGGACGCCAGACCGGGAGACACCATATATTTT

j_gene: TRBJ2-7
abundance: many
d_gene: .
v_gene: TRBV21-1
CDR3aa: CASRVRFSYEQYF
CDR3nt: TGTGCCAGCAGAGTCAGGTTTTCCTACGAGCAGTACTTC

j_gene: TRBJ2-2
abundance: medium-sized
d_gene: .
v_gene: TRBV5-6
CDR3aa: CASNNLARDPGELFF
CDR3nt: TGTGCCAGCAACAACCTAGCGAGGGATCCCGGGGAGCTGTTTTTT

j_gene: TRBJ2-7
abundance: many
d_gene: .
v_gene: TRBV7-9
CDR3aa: CASSPFSYEQYF
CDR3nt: TGTGCCAGCAGCCCTTTCTCCTACGAGCAGTACTTC

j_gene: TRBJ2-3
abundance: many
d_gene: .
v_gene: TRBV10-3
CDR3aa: CAITARRTDTQYF
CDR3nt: TGTGCCATCACCGCTCGGCGCACAGATACGCAGTATTTT

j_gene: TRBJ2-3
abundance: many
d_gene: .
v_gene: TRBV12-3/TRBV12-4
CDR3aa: CASSFAQAAGDTQYF
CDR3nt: TGTGCCAGCAGTTTCGCCCAGGCCGCGGGGGATACGCAGTATTTT

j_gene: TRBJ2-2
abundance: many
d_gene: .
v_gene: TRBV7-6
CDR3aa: CASSSTWTGELFF
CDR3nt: TGTGCCAGCAGCTCTACGTGGACCGGGGAGCTGTTTTTT

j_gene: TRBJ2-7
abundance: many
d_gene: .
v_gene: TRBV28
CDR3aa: CASSLTPGEGVYEQYF
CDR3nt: TGTGCCAGCAGTCTGACCCCAGGGGAAGGAGTATACGAGCAGTACTTC

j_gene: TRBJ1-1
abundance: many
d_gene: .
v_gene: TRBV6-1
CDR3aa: CASSVEFTLNTEAFF
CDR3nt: TGTGCCAGCAGTGTGGAATTTACGCTGAACACTGAAGCTTTCTTT

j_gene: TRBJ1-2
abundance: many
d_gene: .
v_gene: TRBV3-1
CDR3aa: CASSQVNYGYTF
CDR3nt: TGTGCCAGCAGCCAAGTTAACTATGGCTACACCTTC

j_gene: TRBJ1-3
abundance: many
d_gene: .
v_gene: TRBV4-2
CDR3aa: CASSQDVGYGAIYF
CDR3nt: TGTGCCAGCAGCCAAGATGTAGGCTACGGGGCCATATATTTT

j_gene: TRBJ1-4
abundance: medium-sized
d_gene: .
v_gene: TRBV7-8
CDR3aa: CASSLGSGATNEKLFF
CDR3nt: TGTGCCAGCAGCTTAGGTAGCGGAGCAACTAATGAAAAACTGTTTTTT

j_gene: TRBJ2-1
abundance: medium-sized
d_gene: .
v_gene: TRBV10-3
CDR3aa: CAIGTELRVNEQFF
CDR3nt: TGTGCCATCGGGACGGAGCTCCGAGTCAATGAGCAGTTCTTC

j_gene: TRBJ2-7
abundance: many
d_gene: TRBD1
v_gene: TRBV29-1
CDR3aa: CSVAWTGAKEQYF
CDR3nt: TGCAGCGTTGCCTGGACAGGGGCTAAGGAGCAGTACTTC

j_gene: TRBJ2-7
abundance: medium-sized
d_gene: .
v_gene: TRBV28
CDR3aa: CASSPGHLYEQYF
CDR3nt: TGTGCCAGCAGTCCGGGACACCTCTACGAGCAGTACTTC

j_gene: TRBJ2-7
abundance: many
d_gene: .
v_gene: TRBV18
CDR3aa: CASSPDSQGSYEQYF
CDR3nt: TGTGCCAGCTCACCAGACAGCCAGGGGTCCTACGAGCAGTACTTC